This T cell receptor beta chain was recorded in a study of identical twins. One entry per CDR3 protein, called by TCRdb with MiXCR from the 5' RACE reads. The sample holds approximately 230,000 distinct CDR3 sequences; 11% to 15% are singletons and the top ten take approximately 9.3%. Comments on this clonotype: Its antigen is unidentified.

Study conclusions and caveats: These conclusions were based on statistical analysis (cross-sectional, not following the same donors).

The sample was memory (CD45RO+) T cells sorted from blood. This sequence originates from a woman aged 18-35 years in good health.

CDR3 DNA sequence: TGCAGCGCCGGGAACACAGATACGCAGTATTTT. It codes for CSAGNTDTQYF. V gene TRBV29-1 combines with J gene TRBJ2-3, with D perhaps matching TRBD2 (5 bases). This CDR3 is built from 11 residues. Per the germline V gene, CDR1 is SQVTM and CDR2 is ANQGSEA. The V end was cut by 7 bases, the J end by 2 bases, with 7 bases between.